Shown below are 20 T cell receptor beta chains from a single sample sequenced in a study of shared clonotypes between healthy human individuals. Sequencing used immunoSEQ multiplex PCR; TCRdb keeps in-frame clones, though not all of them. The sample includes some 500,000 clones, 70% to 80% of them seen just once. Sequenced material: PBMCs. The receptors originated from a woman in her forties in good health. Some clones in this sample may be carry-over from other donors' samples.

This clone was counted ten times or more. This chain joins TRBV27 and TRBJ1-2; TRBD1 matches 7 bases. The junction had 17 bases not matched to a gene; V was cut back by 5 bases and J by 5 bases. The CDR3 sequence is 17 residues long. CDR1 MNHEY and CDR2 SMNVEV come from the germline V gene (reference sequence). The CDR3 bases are TGTGCCAGCAGTAGGGGAGGAACGGGACAGAACCTTTATGGCTACACCTTC. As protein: CASSRGGTGQNLYGYTF.

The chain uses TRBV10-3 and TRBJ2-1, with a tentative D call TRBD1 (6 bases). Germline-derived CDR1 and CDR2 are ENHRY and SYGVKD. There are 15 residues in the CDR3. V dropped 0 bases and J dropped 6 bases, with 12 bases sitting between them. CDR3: CAISESGGDSNEQFF. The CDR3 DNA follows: TGTGCCATCAGTGAGTCAGGGGGAGACTCCAATGAGCAGTTCTTC.

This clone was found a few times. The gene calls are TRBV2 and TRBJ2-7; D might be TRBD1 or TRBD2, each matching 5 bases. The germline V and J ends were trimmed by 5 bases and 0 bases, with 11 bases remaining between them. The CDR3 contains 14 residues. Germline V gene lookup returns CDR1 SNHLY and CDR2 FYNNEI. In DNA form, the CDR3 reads TGTGCCAGCAGTCCCCGGGACGGCTCCTACGAGCAGTACTTC. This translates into CASSPRDGSYEQYF.

The DNA of the CDR3 is TGTGCCAGCACAACGGAGCCCGCGAACACCGGGGAGCTGTTTTTT. This encodes CASTTEPANTGELFF. V and J are TRBV7-3 and TRBJ2-2; D not resolved. The ends were cut back, 7 bases at V and 0 bases at J, with 12 bases in the middle. The CDR3 runs 15 residues. Germline-derived CDR1 and CDR2 are SGHTA and FQGTGA.

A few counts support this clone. The CDR3 here is CAIATSGFSYEQYF. For the CDR3, the DNA is TGTGCCATCGCGACTAGCGGATTCTCCTACGAGCAGTACTTC. The chain links TRBV10-3 to TRBJ2-7; 9 bases line up with TRBD2. The CDR3 has 14 residues. In germline, CDR1 is ENHRY, CDR2 SYGVKD. The V segment lost 8 bases and the J segment 0 bases; nucleotides outside the gene matches: 5.

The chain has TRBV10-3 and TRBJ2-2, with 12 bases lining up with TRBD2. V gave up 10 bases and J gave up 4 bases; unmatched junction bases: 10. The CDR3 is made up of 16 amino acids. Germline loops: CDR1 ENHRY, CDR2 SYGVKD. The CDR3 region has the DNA TGTGCCACTGAACTAGCGGGAGGACTAGGCACCGGGGAGCTGTTTTTT. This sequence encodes CATELAGGLGTGELFF.

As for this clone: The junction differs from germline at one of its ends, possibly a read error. Here the CDR3 reads CASSLDTGAISF. CDR3 coding DNA: TGCGCCAGCAGCCTAGACACAGGGGCGATATCCTTC. V is TRBV5-1 and J is TRBJ2-7, with TRBD1 matching 7 bases. The CDR3 totals 12 residues. The V gene's germline CDR1 is SGHRS and CDR2 YFSETQ.

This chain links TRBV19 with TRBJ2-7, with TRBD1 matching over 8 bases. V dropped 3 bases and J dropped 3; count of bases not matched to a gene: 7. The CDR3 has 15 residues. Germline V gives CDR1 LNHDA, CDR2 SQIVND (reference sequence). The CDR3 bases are TGTGCCAGTAGTATTTCCCAGGGGGCAGACTACGAGCAGTACTTC. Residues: CASSISQGADYEQYF.

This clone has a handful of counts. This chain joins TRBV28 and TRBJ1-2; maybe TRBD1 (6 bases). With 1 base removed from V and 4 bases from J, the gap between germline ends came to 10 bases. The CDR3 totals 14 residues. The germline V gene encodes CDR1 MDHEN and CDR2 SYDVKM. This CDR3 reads CASSLSGGLYGYTF. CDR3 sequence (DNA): TGTGCCAGCAGTTTATCCGGGGGGCTCTATGGCTACACCTTC.

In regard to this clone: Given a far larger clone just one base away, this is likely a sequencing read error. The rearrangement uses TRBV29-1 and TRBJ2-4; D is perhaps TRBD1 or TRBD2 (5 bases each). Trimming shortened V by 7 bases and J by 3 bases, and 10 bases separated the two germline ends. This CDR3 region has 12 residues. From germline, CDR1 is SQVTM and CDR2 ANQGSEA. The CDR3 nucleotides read TGCAGCGAGGGGAGTGGCAAAAACATTCAGTACTTC. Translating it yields CSEGSGKNIQYF.

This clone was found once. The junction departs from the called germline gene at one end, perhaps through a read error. The CDR3 sequence: CASRESGTGAYEQYF. The DNA for the CDR3 is TGCGCCAGCAGGGAGTCCGGGACAGGGGCCTACGAGCAGTACTTC. The chain has TRBV10-2 and TRBJ2-7, with 10 bases lining up with TRBD1. This CDR3 has 15 amino acids. The germline V gene encodes CDR1 WSHSY and CDR2 SAAADI.

CDR3 in amino acids: CASSVVQGEAFF. The CDR3 nucleotides are TGTGCCAGCAGCGTAGTACAGGGAGAAGCTTTCTTT. V is TRBV9 and J is TRBJ1-1; possibly TRBD1 for D (6 bases). CDR3 size: 12 residues. V lost 0 bases and J lost 8, with 8 bases in between. CDR1 is SGDLS, CDR2 YYNGEE, per germline.

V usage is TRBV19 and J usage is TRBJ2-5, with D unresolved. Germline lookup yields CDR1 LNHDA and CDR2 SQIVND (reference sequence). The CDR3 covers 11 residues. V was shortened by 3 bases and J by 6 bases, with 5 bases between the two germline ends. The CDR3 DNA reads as TGTGCCAGTAGTATCTCTCAGACCCAGTACTTC. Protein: CASSISQTQYF. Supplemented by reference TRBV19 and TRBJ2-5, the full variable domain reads DGGITQSPKYLFRKEGQNVTLSCEQNLNHDAMYWYRQDPGQGLRLIYYSQIVNDFQKGDIAEGYSVSREKKESFPLTVTSAQKNPTAFYLCASSISQTQYFGPGTRLLVL.

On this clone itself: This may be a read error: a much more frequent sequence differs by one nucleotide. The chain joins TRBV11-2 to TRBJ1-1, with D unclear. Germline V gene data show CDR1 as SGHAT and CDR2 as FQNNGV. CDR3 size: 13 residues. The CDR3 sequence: CTSSLERGSEAFF. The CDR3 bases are TGTACCAGCAGCTTAGAGCGAGGGTCTGAAGCTTTCTTT.

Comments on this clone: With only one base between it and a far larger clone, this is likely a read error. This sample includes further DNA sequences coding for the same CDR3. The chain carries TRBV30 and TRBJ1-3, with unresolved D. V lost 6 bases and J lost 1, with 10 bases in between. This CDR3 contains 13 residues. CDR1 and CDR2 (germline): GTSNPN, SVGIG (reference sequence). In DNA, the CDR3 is TGTGCCTGCCATCGCGGTTCTGGAAACACCATATATTTT. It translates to CACHRGSGNTIYF.

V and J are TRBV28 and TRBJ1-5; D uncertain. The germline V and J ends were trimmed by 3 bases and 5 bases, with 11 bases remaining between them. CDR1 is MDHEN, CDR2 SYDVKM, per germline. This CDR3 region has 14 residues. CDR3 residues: CASSFSGRDQPQHF. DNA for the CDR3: TGTGCCAGCAGTTTTAGCGGCAGAGATCAGCCCCAGCATTTT.

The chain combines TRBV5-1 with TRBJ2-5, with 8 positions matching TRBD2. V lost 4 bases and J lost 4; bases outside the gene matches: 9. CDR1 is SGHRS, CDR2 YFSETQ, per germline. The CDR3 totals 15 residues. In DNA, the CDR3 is TGCGCCAGCAGCAGACAGACTAGCGCGGGAGAGACCCAGTACTTC. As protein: CASSRQTSAGETQYF.

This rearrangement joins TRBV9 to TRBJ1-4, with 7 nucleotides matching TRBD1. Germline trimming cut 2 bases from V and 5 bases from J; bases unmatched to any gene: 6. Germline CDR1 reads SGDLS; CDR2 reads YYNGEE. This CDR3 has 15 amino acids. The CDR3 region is CASSVDAGQNEKLFF. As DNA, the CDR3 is TGTGCCAGCAGCGTGGATGCGGGACAGAATGAAAAACTGTTTTTT.

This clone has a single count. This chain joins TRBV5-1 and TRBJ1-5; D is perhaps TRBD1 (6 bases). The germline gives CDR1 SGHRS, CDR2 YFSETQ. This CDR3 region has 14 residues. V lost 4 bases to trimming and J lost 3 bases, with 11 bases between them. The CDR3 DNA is TGCGCCAGCAGCCCTGGACAGTACAATCAGCCCCAGCATTTT. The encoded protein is CASSPGQYNQPQHF.

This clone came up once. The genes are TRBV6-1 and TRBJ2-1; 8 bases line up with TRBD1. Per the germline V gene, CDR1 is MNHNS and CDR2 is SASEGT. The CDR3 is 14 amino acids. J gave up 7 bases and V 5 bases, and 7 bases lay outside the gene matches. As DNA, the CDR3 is TGTGCCAGCAGTTCATGGGACAGGATTAATGAGCAGTTCTTC. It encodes CASSSWDRINEQFF.